The 27 T cell receptor beta chains in this list originate from one sample, sequenced in a study of T cell responses to AZD1222 COVID-19 vaccine. The table came from immunoSEQ multiplex PCR; TCRdb's copy has only in-frame clones and leaves some out. The sample lists 180,000 or so clones, 80% to 90% seen once, with more than 4% in the top ten. The sequencing used peripheral blood, collected 28 days after the second dose of the MenACWY control vaccine. The receptors were gathered from an adult who received the MenACWY meningococcal vaccine as a control.

V gene TRBV5-4 combines with J gene TRBJ2-5; D is unresolved. The germline V gene has CDR1 SGHNT and CDR2 YYREEE (reference sequence). This CDR3 contains 14 residues. V was cut by 4 bases and J by 2 bases, with 12 bases left in between. The CDR3 here is CASSTQTGQETQYF. DNA of the CDR3: TGTGCCAGCAGCACCCAGACCGGACAAGAGACCCAGTACTTC.

In its sample, this clone was seen a few times. The CDR3 nucleotides are TGTGCCAGCAGCCAAGAAGGCGGTCTCTACGAGCAGTACTTC. Residues: CASSQEGGLYEQYF. This chain connects TRBV3-1 (or the pseudogene TRBV3-2) to TRBJ2-7; D is unresolved. Germline V gene data show CDR1 as LGHDT and CDR2 as YNNKEL (reference sequence). The CDR3 extends over 14 amino acids. The germline V and J ends were trimmed by 0 bases and 3 bases, with 9 bases remaining between them.

This chain joins TRBV4-1 and TRBJ2-7, with 7 bases that match TRBD2. J gave up 0 bases and V 0 bases, and 8 bases lay outside the gene matches. The CDR3 has 17 residues. Germline assignment: CDR1 MGHRA and CDR2 YSYEKL. This CDR3 reads CASSQDPSGTSSYEQYF. CDR3 DNA sequence: TGCGCCAGCAGCCAAGATCCAAGCGGGACGAGCTCCTACGAGCAGTACTTC.

J is TRBJ2-7 and V is TRBV5-1, with 9 bases fitting TRBD1. Germline V gives CDR1 SGHRS, CDR2 YFSETQ. With 5 bases clipped from V and 3 bases from J, the junction kept 21 bases outside the gene matches. The CDR3 is 19 residues long. CDR3 coding DNA: TGCGCCAGCAGTCCACGCCGGGACAGGGAAACCCAACGGAACTACGAGCAGTACTTC. It is translated as CASSPRRDRETQRNYEQYF.

The rearrangement joins TRBV5-5 to TRBJ1-6; D gene uncertain. The CDR3 extends over 17 amino acids. From germline, CDR1 is SGHKS and CDR2 YYEKEE (reference sequence). Between the trimmed V and J ends, which lost 3 bases and 0 bases, there was a span of 13 bases. The CDR3 loop is CASSSLPESSYNSPLHF. The DNA of the CDR3 is TGTGCCAGCAGCTCCCTACCTGAGAGCTCCTATAATTCACCCCTCCACTTT.

A single count supports this clone. This chain joins TRBV21-1 and TRBJ2-7; no DNA check was done on the table's D call, TRBD1. TRBV21-1 is a pseudogene segment. This CDR3 contains 14 residues. This CDR3 is CASSKHSEAYEQYF. The CDR3 bases are TGTGCCAGCAGCAAACACAGTGAAGCCTACGAGCAGTACTTC.

This clone was found a few times. The V call is TRBV29-1, the J call TRBJ2-7; D is unresolved. Looked up from germline, CDR1 is SQVTM and CDR2 is ANQGSEA. The CDR3 spans 12 residues. V was cut by 4 bases and J by 7 bases, with 14 bases left in between. The CDR3 spells CSVVGSDLEQYF. DNA of the CDR3: TGCAGCGTTGTAGGTTCAGACTTGGAGCAGTACTTC.

The V call is TRBV28, the J call TRBJ2-7; D is undetermined. The CDR3 totals 12 residues. V was trimmed by 6 bases and J by 4 bases, leaving 10 bases between them. From germline, CDR1 is MDHEN and CDR2 SYDVKM. CDR3 in DNA: TGTGCCAGCAGCCTCGTGAGTTACGAGCAGTACTTC. Protein sequence: CASSLVSYEQYF. Variable domain in full (rest from reference TRBV28 and TRBJ2-7): DVKVTQSSRYLVKRTGEKVFLECVQDMDHENMFWYRQDPGLGLRLIYFSYDVKMKEKGDIPEGYSVSREKKERFSLILESASTNQTSMYLCASSLVSYEQYFGPGTRLTVT.

This chain links TRBV12-3 or TRBV12-4 with TRBJ2-3; 8 positions agree with TRBD2. The CDR3 is 12 residues long. The ends lost 4 bases at V and 8 bases at J; junction bases unmatched: 2. CDR3 nucleotide sequence: TGTGCCAGCAGTTCCCTAGCGGGTACGCAGTATTTT. Residues: CASSSLAGTQYF.

The chain couples TRBV7-2 to TRBJ2-3, with TRBD2 matching over 10 bases. This CDR3 region has 16 residues. CDR1 is SGHTA and CDR2 is FQGNSA in the germline V gene. V trimming: 5 bases; J trimming: 2 bases; junction bases outside the gene matches: 7. The CDR3 nucleotides read TGTGCCAGCAGCCTGTGGACTAGCGGCCTCACAGATACGCAGTATTTT. This encodes CASSLWTSGLTDTQYF.

V is TRBV4-3 and J is TRBJ1-2; D call uncertain. The CDR3 has 13 residues. Per the germline V gene, CDR1 is LGHNA and CDR2 is YSLEER. V was trimmed by 2 bases and J by 8 bases, leaving 12 bases between them. The CDR3 DNA reads as TGCGCCAGCAGCCAAAAGGGAACTCGGGGCTACACCTTC. It translates to CASSQKGTRGYTF.

This clone was seen only once. The rearrangement joins TRBV28 to TRBJ2-2, with 9 nucleotides matching TRBD1. The germline CDR1 and CDR2 sequences are MDHEN and SYDVKM. This CDR3 contains 15 residues. Trimming at V came to 10 bases and at J to 2 bases, leaving 8 bases not matched to a gene. CDR3 coding DNA: TGTGCCACCAATCGACAGGGGGTCAACACCGGGGAGCTGTTTTTT. Encoded protein: CATNRQGVNTGELFF. The full variable domain, completed using reference TRBV28 and TRBJ2-2, is DVKVTQSSRYLVKRTGEKVFLECVQDMDHENMFWYRQDPGLGLRLIYFSYDVKMKEKGDIPEGYSVSREKKERFSLILESASTNQTSMYLCATNRQGVNTGELFFGEGSRLTVL.

The chain combines TRBV19 with TRBJ1-5; 7 bases are a match to TRBD1. V trimming: 6 bases; J trimming: 7 bases; junction bases outside the gene matches: 12. The germline V gene has CDR1 LNHDA and CDR2 SQIVND (reference sequence). The CDR3 runs 15 residues. The CDR3 nucleotides are TGTGCCAGTAGCCAGGACAGGAGGAAGGAACAGCCCCAGCATTTT. This codes for CASSQDRRKEQPQHF.

The rearrangement links TRBV19 to TRBJ2-2; D may match TRBD1 or TRBD2 (7 bases each). V lost 5 bases, J lost 7 bases, and 14 bases lay in between. Looked up from germline, CDR1 is LNHDA and CDR2 is SQIVND (reference sequence). The length of the CDR3 is 14 residues. The CDR3 loop is CASSAQGEGGELFF. In DNA, the CDR3 is TGTGCCAGTAGTGCCCAGGGGGAGGGCGGGGAGCTGTTTTTT.

The CDR3 DNA reads TGTGCCAGCAGCCCCTTGGGGCAGGCGGCTTGGAATTCACCCCTCCACTTT. Translation gives CASSPLGQAAWNSPLHF. The chain carries TRBV7-8 and TRBJ1-6; D is perhaps TRBD1 (5 bases). Germline CDR1 SGHVS, CDR2 FQNEAQ. The CDR3 has 17 residues. The V end was cut by 5 bases, the J end by 7 bases, with 21 bases between.

This clone has a single count. DNA of the CDR3: TGTGCCAGCAGCCCGGCCGGGGGGAGCTCCTACAATGAGCAGTTCTTC. Residues: CASSPAGGSSYNEQFF. The J gene is TRBJ2-1, the V gene TRBV7-9, with 7 positions matching TRBD2. The CDR3 is 16 amino acids. Per germline, CDR1 SEHNR and CDR2 FQNEAQ (reference sequence). V lost 5 bases and J lost 0; bases outside the gene matches: 7. Full variable domain (rest looked up from reference TRBV7-9 and TRBJ2-1): DTGVSQNPRHKITKRGQNVTFRCDPISEHNRLYWYRQTLGQGPEFLTYFQNEAQLEKSRLLSDRFSAERPKGSFSTLEIQRTEQGDSAMYLCASSPAGGSSYNEQFFGPGTRLTVL.

This clone came up once. CDR3 sequence: CASNPPSEVGYEQYF. DNA of the CDR3: TGTGCCAGCAACCCGCCGTCGGAGGTAGGCTACGAGCAGTACTTC. The chain links TRBV2 to TRBJ2-7; perhaps TRBD2 as D (5 bases). Per the germline V gene, CDR1 is SNHLY and CDR2 is FYNNEI. The CDR3 length is 15 residues. Trimming removed 7 bases at V and 3 bases at J, with 19 bases between.

The rearrangement joins TRBV6-2 or TRBV6-3 to TRBJ1-2, with D tentatively TRBD1 (5 bases). The CDR3 is 15 residues long. Trimming cost V 5 bases and J 4 bases, with 17 bases left between them. Germline loops: CDR1 MNHEY, CDR2 SVGEGT. The CDR3 protein is CASSPDPGELYGYTF. In DNA, the CDR3 is TGTGCCAGCAGTCCCGACCCGGGGGAGCTCTATGGCTACACCTTC.

The V and J genes are TRBV28 and TRBJ1-2; D may be TRBD1 (5 bases). With 2 bases removed from V and 10 bases from J, the gap between germline ends came to 20 bases. The CDR3 length is 15 residues. The V gene's germline CDR1 is MDHEN and CDR2 SYDVKM. The CDR3 loop is CASSLAARDGSDYTF. The DNA of the CDR3 is TGTGCCAGCAGTTTAGCGGCCCGGGACGGGAGTGACTACACCTTC.

The chain joins TRBV7-9 to TRBJ2-7, with TRBD1 identical over 9 bases. Germline CDR1 and CDR2: SEHNR and FQNEAQ (reference sequence). CDR3 length equals 16 residues. V shed 3 bases, J shed 0 bases, and the junction held 6 bases outside the gene matches. The CDR3 nucleotides are TGTGCCAGCAGCTTTCTAGGGACAGGGACCTCCTACGAGCAGTACTTC. Its translation: CASSFLGTGTSYEQYF.

CDR3 nucleotide sequence: TGTGCCAGCGCGCAAGACAGGGAGGACCTGGAGCAGTACTTC. Its translation is CASAQDREDLEQYF. The chain uses TRBV9 and TRBJ2-7; tentative D call: TRBD1 (7 bases). Germline-derived CDR1 and CDR2 are SGDLS and YYNGEE. The length of the CDR3 is 14 residues. V shed 7 bases and J shed 7 bases, with 21 bases lying between them. Supplemented by reference TRBV9 and TRBJ2-7, the full variable domain reads DSGVTQTPKHLITATGQRVTLRCSPRSGDLSVYWYQQSLDQGLQFLIQYYNGEERAKGNILERFSAQQFPDLHSELNLSSLELGDSALYFCASAQDREDLEQYFGPGTRLTVT.

This chain uses TRBV29-1 with TRBJ2-7; D gene uncertain. CDR1 is SQVTM, CDR2 ANQGSEA, per germline. V was cut by 4 bases and J by 6 bases, with 16 bases left in between. CDR3 length: 13 amino acids. CDR3 residues: CSVGGLPSTEQYF. The DNA for the CDR3 is TGCAGCGTTGGGGGTCTACCATCCACCGAGCAGTACTTC.

The V gene is TRBV28, the J gene TRBJ1-2; TRBD1 agrees at 7 bases. The germline CDR1 and CDR2 sequences are MDHEN and SYDVKM. The CDR3 loop spans 15 amino acids. V was pared by 6 bases and J by 7 bases, with 14 bases of the junction left unmatched. The CDR3 DNA reads TGTGCCAGCAGCCTCGGGGGGCAGGGGGATGGTGGCTACACCTTC. It encodes CASSLGGQGDGGYTF.

This chain joins TRBV6-2 or TRBV6-3 and TRBJ2-7, with 8 bases that match TRBD2. Germline trimming cut 4 bases from V and 1 base from J; bases unmatched to any gene: 15. Germline CDR1 MNHEY, CDR2 SVGEGT. CDR3 length: 18 amino acids. DNA for the CDR3: TGTGCCAGCAGTTTGTCGTTTATCGGGACTAGTTATTCCTACGAGCAGTACTTC. As protein: CASSLSFIGTSYSYEQYF.

This chain uses TRBV18 with TRBJ1-1, with D possibly being TRBD1 (5 bases). Trimming removed 5 bases from V and 2 bases from J, with 12 bases in between. CDR3 size: 14 residues. CDR1 is KGHSH, CDR2 LQKENI, per germline. CDR3 in DNA: TGTGCCAGCTCATACCCGACAGCAAACACTGAAGCTTTCTTT. Residues: CASSYPTANTEAFF.

This rearrangement joins TRBV18 to TRBJ1-1; D not certain. Between the trimmed V and J ends, which lost 2 bases and 3 bases, there was a span of 13 bases. This CDR3 has 15 residues. CDR1 KGHSH and CDR2 LQKENI come from the germline V gene. The CDR3 DNA reads TGTGCCAGCTCACCAGGGTCTGACCGTGACACTGAAGCTTTCTTT. It yields the protein CASSPGSDRDTEAFF.

This clone was recorded only once. The V call is TRBV2, the J call TRBJ2-3; TRBD1 might be the D (5 bases). V was trimmed by 11 bases and J by 4 bases, leaving 13 bases between them. The CDR3 has 12 amino acids. CDR1 is SNHLY and CDR2 is FYNNEI in the germline V gene. Written as DNA, the CDR3 is TGTGCCGACCAGGGTCTCCCAGATACGCAGTATTTT. Protein sequence: CADQGLPDTQYF.